This T cell receptor (beta chain) was recorded in a study of human T cells and chemical hapten exposure. Via MiXCR, TCRdb re-called the RACE reads, giving one row per CDR3 protein. The sample has a few hundred thousand distinct CDR3 sequences, nearly 6.5% seen once. This clonotype came up many times. V was clipped by 1 base and J by 2 bases; unmatched bases: 0. Germline V gene data show CDR1 as SNHLY and CDR2 as FYNNEI. This CDR3 comprises 14 residues. The time point here: patch test 2, 6 weeks after DPC sensitization. Stated treatment: therapeutic diphenylcyclopropenone sensitization with weekly scalp DPC. Alopecia patients between 18 and 70 years old and suitable for DPC were used as donors.

The specimen was whole blood, collected in connection with sensitization to the hapten diphenylcyclopropenone (DPC). J is TRBJ1-2 and V is TRBV2; 8 bases are shared with TRBD1. The TCR sequence derives from a woman aged 18 to 35 with alopecia areata. Some clones in this sample may be carry-over from other donors' samples. As DNA, the CDR3 is TGTGCCAGCAGTGAAGGGACAGGGAACTATGGCTACACCTTC. As protein: CASSEGTGNYGYTF.